The clone carrying this T cell receptor (beta chain) was counted only a few times. Its antigen is as yet unknown. The method was immunoSEQ multiplex PCR; TCRdb's version includes in-frame clones alone and lacks a portion of them. This table holds 2,000 to 2,500 clones, more than 75% found once. CDR1 is SGHDN and CDR2 is FVKESK in the germline V gene. The CDR3 sequence is 13 residues long. V was trimmed by 5 bases and J by 3 bases, leaving 7 bases between them. The source of the sample is a study of T cells and Merkel cell carcinoma outcomes. Study results and limitations: Merkel cell carcinoma outcomes were reportedly predicted by repertoire and T-cell density.

The chain is built from TRBV14 and TRBJ2-2; D call uncertain. This receptor was obtained from a human donor with Merkel cell carcinoma. The sample consisted of tumor tissue from Merkel cell carcinoma. The CDR3 loop is CASSEQHTGELFF. In DNA form, the CDR3 reads TGTGCCAGCAGCGAACAGCACACCGGGGAGCTGTTTTTT.